This T cell receptor beta chain was identified in a study of cytomegalovirus exposure and HLA in healthy donors. The V gene lost 5 bases and the J gene lost 5 bases, with 18 bases spanning the gap. The CDR3 runs to 16 residues. CDR1 and CDR2 from the germline V gene are SGHTA and FQGTGA. PCR used 60 Vbeta primers and 13 Jbeta primers. The protocol was immunoSEQ multiplex PCR, while the TCRdb copy is restricted to in-frame clones and leaves out a portion. The sample carries 130,000 or so clones, around 57% recorded once. This chain links TRBV7-3 with TRBJ2-2; TRBD1 is a possible D gene (8 bases). The clonotype was recovered from a male donor in good health and CMV-seronegative. Sample: PBMCs. Here the CDR3 reads CASSQSQGGRTGELFF. In nucleotides, the CDR3 is TGTGCCAGCAGCCAGTCACAGGGGGGGCGGACCGGGGAGCTGTTTTTT.